Listed below are T cell receptor beta chains from one sample, sequenced in a study of T cell responses to AZD1222 COVID-19 vaccine. Sequencing was performed with immunoSEQ multiplex PCR; in TCRdb, only in-frame clones are kept and a portion is missing. This sample has fewer than 200,000 clones, with 90% to 95% found just once. Sequencing used peripheral blood, obtained 28 days after the second AZD1222 dose. These receptors all come from an adult who received the AZD1222 COVID-19 vaccine. Each CDR3 is given with its conserved first and last residue. D genes are given only for firm matches. Clone size is shown for a subset of rows, as once, few, many or a class of expanded clone.

J gene	clone size	D gene	V gene	CDR3 DNA	CDR3 protein
TRBJ1-6	NA	NA	TRBV27	TGTGCCAGCAGGAGGGGAAATTCACCCCTCCACTTT	CASRRGNSPLHF
TRBJ2-1	NA	NA	TRBV6-6	TGTGCCAGCACCAAAAGTCCGCGGTCCTCCTACAATGAGCAGTTCTTC	CASTKSPRSSYNEQFF
TRBJ2-7	NA	NA	TRBV13	TGTGCCAGCAGTCATTACGGTGGGGAGCAGTACTTC	CASSHYGGEQYF
TRBJ1-3	NA	NA	TRBV18	TGTGCCAGCGACCAAGGCGGCTCTGGAAACACCATATATTTT	CASDQGGSGNTIYF
TRBJ2-3	NA	NA	TRBV5-6	TGTGCCAGCAGCTTGGATGCGGGGAGCCCTAGCACAGATACGCAGTATTTT	CASSLDAGSPSTDTQYF
TRBJ1-1	NA	TRBD1	TRBV28	TGTGCCAGCAGTTTGTATCGGCAGGGGGCTGGTACTGAAGCTTTCTTT	CASSLYRQGAGTEAFF
TRBJ2-7	NA	NA	TRBV7-2	TGTGCCAGCAGCCACTCGAGTCCCTCCTACGAGCAGTACTTC	CASSHSSPSYEQYF
TRBJ1-5	NA	NA	TRBV11-2	TGTGCCAGCAGCTTATCACCCAATCAGCCCCAGCATTTT	CASSLSPNQPQHF
TRBJ1-1	NA	NA	TRBV5-1	TGCGCCAGCAGTTCAGGGATGAACACTGAAGCTTTCTTT	CASSSGMNTEAFF
TRBJ2-1	few	NA	TRBV6-2/TRBV6-3	TGTGCCAGCAGTTACGCGAAAGGGCAGGGTATCAATGAGCAGTTCTTC	CASSYAKGQGINEQFF
TRBJ1-3	NA	NA	TRBV6-5	TGTGCCAGCAGTCTGACACTGGAGGGAAACACCATATATTTT	CASSLTLEGNTIYF
TRBJ1-2	once	TRBD1	TRBV29-1	TGCAGCGTTCTTACTGGCTTGGGACAGGTCCGCACCCACTATGGCTACACCTTC	CSVLTGLGQVRTHYGYTF
TRBJ1-5	NA	TRBD1	TRBV19	TGTGCCAGTAGTATTGGGACAGCTAGCAATCAGCCCCAGCATTTT	CASSIGTASNQPQHF
TRBJ1-2	NA	NA	TRBV2	TGTGCCAGCGTAGTGGGGTATGGCTACACCTTC	CASVVGYGYTF
TRBJ1-5	NA	NA	TRBV28	TGTGCCAGCAGTTTTGGGTCGGGGAATCAGCCCCAGCATTTT	CASSFGSGNQPQHF
TRBJ1-1	NA	NA	TRBV13	TGTGCCAGCAGCTGGGACCACACTGAAGCTTTCTTT	CASSWDHTEAFF
TRBJ2-3	NA	NA	TRBV27	TGTGCCAGCAGGACCCCAGGACCGATAGATACGCAGTATTTT	CASRTPGPIDTQYF
TRBJ2-7	NA	NA	TRBV19	TGTGCCAGTAGCCTCACCCCACTGGGGGCAGTAAACTACGAGCAGTACTTC	CASSLTPLGAVNYEQYF
TRBJ1-1	NA	NA	TRBV19	TGTGCCAGTAGTTCGGGCCTGAACACTGAAGCTTTCTTT	CASSSGLNTEAFF
TRBJ2-2	NA	TRBD1	TRBV10-3	TGTGCCATCAGTAACCCGGACAGGGAACGAGACACCGGGGAGCTGTTTTTT	CAISNPDRERDTGELFF
TRBJ2-1	NA	TRBD2	TRBV28	TGTGCCAGCAGTTCCCTAGCGGGAGTTGCTGCCGATGAGCAGTTCTTC	CASSSLAGVAADEQFF
TRBJ2-3	NA	NA	TRBV29-1	TGCAGCGCCCCCAGGGGAGGGATAACAGATACGCAGTATTTT	CSAPRGGITDTQYF
TRBJ1-2	NA	NA	TRBV9	TGTGCCAGCAGCGTAGGGAGGAGTGATGGCTACACCTTC	CASSVGRSDGYTF
TRBJ1-6	NA	TRBD1	TRBV30	TGTGCCTGGAGCCCACAGGGGAGTTCACCCCTCCACTTT	CAWSPQGSSPLHF
TRBJ1-5	NA	NA	TRBV7-2	TGTGCCAGCAGCTTAGAGTACAATCAGCCCCAGCATTTT	CASSLEYNQPQHF
TRBJ2-7	many	TRBD2	TRBV5-4	TGTGCCAGCAGCTTGGTCCAGCGGGAGCTCTCCTACGAGCAGTACTTC	CASSLVQRELSYEQYF
TRBJ1-1	NA	NA	TRBV6-2/TRBV6-3	TGTGCCAGCAGCGAGGGGTACACTGAAGCTTTCTTT	CASSEGYTEAFF